A single sample is the source of the 5 T cell receptor beta chains below, sequenced in a study of CD4 T cells in relation to SARS-CoV-2 and coronaviruses. TCRdb's copy holds only in-frame clones and misses some; the assay was immunoSEQ multiplex PCR. Altogether some 64,000 clones are present, about 94% being singletons, with the ten largest covering 0.14%. Before the COVID-19 pandemic, during about 2011-2019, CD4+ T cells were taken from unexposed donors. Source material: naive CD4+ T cells from PBMCs. Subset denoted: naive CD4+ T cells isolated by negative enrichment. These receptors all come from a human donor in good health.

The chain uses TRBV29-1 and TRBJ2-2, with 10 bases fitting TRBD2. Germline trimming cut 5 bases from V and 1 base from J; bases unmatched to any gene: 4. CDR3 length: 15 residues. The germline V gene encodes CDR1 SQVTM and CDR2 ANQGSEA. CDR3 sequence reads: CSVYTSGVNTGELFF. CDR3 in DNA: TGCAGCGTTTACACTAGCGGGGTGAACACCGGGGAGCTGTTTTTT.

The chain employs TRBV28 and TRBJ1-1; D is possibly TRBD1 (6 bases). This CDR3 has 16 amino acids. The V end lost 7 bases, the J end lost 1 base, and 19 bases lay between the germline ends. CDR1 is MDHEN, CDR2 SYDVKM, per germline. This chain's CDR3 is CASKTPPGGGNTEAFF. The CDR3 DNA reads TGTGCCAGCAAAACCCCTCCGGGGGGCGGGAACACTGAAGCTTTCTTT.

This clone was seen a handful of times. This chain joins TRBV5-1 and TRBJ2-1; 7 nucleotides agree with TRBD1. This CDR3 comprises 15 residues. Trimming cost V 4 bases and J 0 bases; bases outside gene matches: 4. Germline V lookup: CDR1 SGHRS, CDR2 YFSETQ. CDR3 protein: CASSMGDSSYNEQFF. CDR3 in DNA: TGCGCCAGCAGCATGGGGGACAGCTCCTACAATGAGCAGTTCTTC.

The genes are TRBV19 and TRBJ2-3, with D unclear. This CDR3 contains 18 residues. Trimming removed 9 bases from V and 2 bases from J, with 27 bases in between. Germline V gene sequence: CDR1 LNHDA, CDR2 SQIVND (reference sequence). The CDR3 DNA is TGTGCCAGACCAAAAGTCTTGAAAAATAGTGGAAACACAGATACGCAGTATTTT. It codes for CARPKVLKNSGNTDTQYF.

This chain joins TRBV7-9 and TRBJ2-3, with D hard to call. The CDR3 has 13 amino acids. Germline loops: CDR1 SEHNR, CDR2 FQNEAQ (reference sequence). The V end lost 6 bases, the J end lost 0 bases, and 7 bases lay between the germline ends. The CDR3 loop is CASRKSSTDTQYF. The CDR3 DNA follows: TGTGCCAGCAGGAAGTCTAGCACAGATACGCAGTATTTT.